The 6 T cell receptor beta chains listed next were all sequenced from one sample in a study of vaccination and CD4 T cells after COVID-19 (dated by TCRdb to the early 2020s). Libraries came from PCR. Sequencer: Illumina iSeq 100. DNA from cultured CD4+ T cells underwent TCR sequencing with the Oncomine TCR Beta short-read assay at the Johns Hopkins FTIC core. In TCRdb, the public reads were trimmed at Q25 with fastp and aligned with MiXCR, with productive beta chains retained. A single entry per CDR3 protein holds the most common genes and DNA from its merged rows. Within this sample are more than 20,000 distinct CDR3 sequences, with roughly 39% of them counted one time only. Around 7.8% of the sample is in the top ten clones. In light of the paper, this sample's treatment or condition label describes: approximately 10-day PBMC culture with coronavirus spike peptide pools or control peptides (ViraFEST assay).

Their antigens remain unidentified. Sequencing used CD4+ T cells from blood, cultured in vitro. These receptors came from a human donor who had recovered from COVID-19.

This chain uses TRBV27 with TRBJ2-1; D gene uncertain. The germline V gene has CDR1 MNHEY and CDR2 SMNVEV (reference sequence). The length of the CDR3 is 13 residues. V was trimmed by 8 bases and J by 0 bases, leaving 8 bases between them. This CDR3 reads CASRLSSYNEQFF. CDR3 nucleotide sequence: TGTGCCAGCCGTCTAAGCTCCTACAATGAGCAGTTCTTC.

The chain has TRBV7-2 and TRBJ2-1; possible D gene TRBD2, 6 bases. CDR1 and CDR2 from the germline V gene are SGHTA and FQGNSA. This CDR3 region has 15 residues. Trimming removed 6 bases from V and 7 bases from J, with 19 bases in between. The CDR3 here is CASSYRDFQANEQFF. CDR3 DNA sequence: TGTGCCAGCAGTTATCGGGACTTTCAGGCGAATGAGCAGTTCTTC.

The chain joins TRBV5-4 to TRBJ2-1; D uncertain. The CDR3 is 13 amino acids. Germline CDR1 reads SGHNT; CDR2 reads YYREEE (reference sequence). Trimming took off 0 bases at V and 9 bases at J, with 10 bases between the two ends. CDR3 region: CASSLVRRSEQFF. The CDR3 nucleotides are TGTGCCAGCAGCTTGGTGCGGCGCAGTGAGCAGTTCTTC. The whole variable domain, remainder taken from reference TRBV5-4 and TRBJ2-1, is ETGVTQSPTHLIKTRGQQVTLRCSSQSGHNTVSWYQQALGQGPQFIFQYYREEENGRGNFPPRFSGLQFPNYSSELNVNALELDDSALYLCASSLVRRSEQFFGPGTRLTVL.

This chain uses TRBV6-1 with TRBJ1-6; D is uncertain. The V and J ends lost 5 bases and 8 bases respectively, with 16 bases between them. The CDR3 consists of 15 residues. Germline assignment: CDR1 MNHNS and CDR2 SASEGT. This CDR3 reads CASSPGRGWYSPLHF. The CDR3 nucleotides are TGTGCCAGCAGTCCCGGACGAGGATGGTATTCACCCCTCCACTTT.

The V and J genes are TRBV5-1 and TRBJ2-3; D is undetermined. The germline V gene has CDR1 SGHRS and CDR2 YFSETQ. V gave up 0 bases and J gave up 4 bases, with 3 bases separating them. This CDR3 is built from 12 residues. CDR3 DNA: TGCGCCAGCAGCTTGGACTCAGATACGCAGTATTTT. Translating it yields CASSLDSDTQYF.

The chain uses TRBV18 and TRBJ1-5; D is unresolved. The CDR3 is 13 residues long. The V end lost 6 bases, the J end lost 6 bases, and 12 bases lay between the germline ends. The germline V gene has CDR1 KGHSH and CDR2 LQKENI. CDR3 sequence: CASSPSHGQPQHF. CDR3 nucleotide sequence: TGTGCCAGCTCTCCCAGCCACGGTCAGCCCCAGCATTTT. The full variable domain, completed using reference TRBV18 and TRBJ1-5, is NAGVMQNPRHLVRRRGQEARLRCSPMKGHSHVYWYRQLPEEGLKFMVYLQKENIIDESGMPKERFSAEFPKEGPSILRIQQVVRGDSAAYFCASSPSHGQPQHFGDGTRLSIL.